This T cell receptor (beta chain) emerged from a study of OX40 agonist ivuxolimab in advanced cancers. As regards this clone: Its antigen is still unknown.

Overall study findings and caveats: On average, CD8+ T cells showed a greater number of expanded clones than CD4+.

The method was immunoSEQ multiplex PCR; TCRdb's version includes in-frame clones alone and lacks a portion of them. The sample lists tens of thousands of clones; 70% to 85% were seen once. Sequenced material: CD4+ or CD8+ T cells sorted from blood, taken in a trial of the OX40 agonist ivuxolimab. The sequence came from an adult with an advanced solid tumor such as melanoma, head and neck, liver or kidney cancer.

This CDR3 reads CASSDSLTGANTGELFF. The CDR3, as DNA: TGTGCCAGCAGCGACAGTCTGACAGGGGCGAACACCGGGGAGCTGTTTTTT. The gene calls are TRBV9 and TRBJ2-2, with TRBD1 identical over 8 bases. The germline V gene encodes CDR1 SGDLS and CDR2 YYNGEE. The length of the CDR3 is 17 residues. The V gene end was trimmed by 3 bases and the J gene end by 0 bases; junction bases not matched to a gene: 7.